The sequence of this T cell receptor beta chain was determined in a study of T cell repertoires in cytomegalovirus infection. The CDR3 extends over 11 amino acids. Germline values: CDR1 MNHEY, CDR2 SMNVEV (reference sequence). With 7 bases removed from V and 5 bases from J, the gap between germline ends came to 8 bases. TCRdb re-called the reads with MiXCR, one entry per CDR3 protein. The sample carries approximately 1,000,000 distinct CDR3 sequences, about a third recorded once. This clonotype has only a few counts. What it recognizes is unknown. This chain uses TRBV27 with TRBJ1-1; the D is unclear. The sequenced sample was cultured CD8+ T cells from PBMCs, obtained from culture after CMV antigen stimulation. This receptor was obtained from a human donor in good health (CMV status not recorded). Some clones in this sample may be carry-over from other donors' samples. The CDR3 bases are TGTGCCAGCATATCTCTGACTGAAGCTTTCTTT. Translation gives CASISLTEAFF.